This paragraph reports one T cell receptor beta chain. What it binds is not known. The germline V and J ends were trimmed by 1 base and 2 bases, with 6 bases remaining between them. CDR1 and CDR2 from the germline V gene are SGHVS and FQNEAQ. This CDR3 is 14 amino acids long. This record belongs to a study of chemoradiotherapy in HPV16-positive cancers. About the research overall: Two HPV16-positive patients' cells yielded candidate HPV-specific clones and common motifs.

Study findings and constraints: Only a couple of HPV16-positive patients supplied the functional HPV-specificity definition. For HPV16-positive patients, expanding HPV-responsive T cells associated with longer recurrence-free survival.

The repertoire was sequenced with immunoSEQ multiplex PCR; TCRdb's copy has only in-frame clones and lacks some. The sample includes 7,700 or so clones, around 62% of them seen just once. J is TRBJ1-5 and V is TRBV7-8; D ambiguous. This clonotype was sampled from a human donor with HPV-associated anogenital cancer. The material was obtained from a patient who underwent chemoradiotherapy. The CDR3 protein is CASSLETGNQPQHF. As DNA, the CDR3 is TGTGCCAGCAGCTTAGAAACAGGCAATCAGCCCCAGCATTTT.